The rows below give T cell receptor beta chains drawn from one sample of a study of blood T cell repertoires in COVID-19. Measured with immunoSEQ multiplex PCR; TCRdb has only the in-frame clones, and not every one. Found here are over 150,000 clones, about 91% of them singletons; the top ten hold 3% to 4.5%. Sequencing used peripheral blood. These receptor sequences come from a woman in her sixties or seventies who had recovered from COVID-19. The CDR3 runs from the conserved cysteine through the conserved F or W. A D gene is named only where the DNA matches it firmly. Expanded clones get a size class; other rows say once, few or many, or leave the size out.

d_call	clone_size	v_call	j_call	cdr3_aa	cdr3_nt
TRBD2	.	TRBV12-3/TRBV12-4	TRBJ2-1	CASSGGLAGDLFF	TGTGCCAGCAGTGGGGGACTAGCGGGGGACTTGTTCTTC
.	.	TRBV28	TRBJ2-5	CASSLRGETQYF	TGTGCCAGCAGTTTAAGGGGTGAGACCCAGTACTTC
.	.	TRBV28	TRBJ2-1	CASTIPEGAFNEQFF	TGTGCCAGCACCATACCGGAGGGAGCCTTCAATGAGCAGTTCTTC
TRBD1	.	TRBV11-2	TRBJ2-5	CASSSEPGQGQETQYF	TGTGCCAGCAGCTCCGAACCGGGACAGGGCCAAGAGACCCAGTACTTC
TRBD1	.	TRBV5-1	TRBJ1-2	CASTQGTGDGYTF	TGCGCCAGCACCCAAGGGACAGGGGATGGCTACACCTTC
TRBD2	.	TRBV7-8	TRBJ2-3	CASSLVGERGVTDTQYF	TGTGCCAGCAGCTTAGTGGGTGAGCGGGGGGTCACAGATACGCAGTATTTT
.	.	TRBV3-1/TRBV3-2	TRBJ2-7	CASSLGVSYEQYF	TGTGCCAGCAGCCTGGGAGTCTCCTACGAGCAGTACTTC
TRBD1	.	TRBV28	TRBJ2-5	CASTQEGAETQYF	TGTGCCAGCACCCAAGAGGGGGCGGAGACCCAGTACTTC
TRBD1	.	TRBV19	TRBJ2-7	CASSSGTEYYEQYF	TGTGCCAGTAGCTCCGGGACAGAGTACTACGAGCAGTACTTC
.	.	TRBV9	TRBJ1-2	CASSVGDTLDGYTF	TGTGCCAGCAGCGTAGGAGACACCTTGGATGGCTACACCTTC
TRBD2	once	TRBV19	TRBJ2-1	CASSTSGGAGNEQFF	TGTGCCAGTAGTACAAGCGGGGGGGCCGGCAATGAGCAGTTCTTC
TRBD1	.	TRBV2	TRBJ2-5	CASSANSDREETQYF	TGTGCCAGCAGCGCAAACAGCGACAGGGAAGAGACCCAGTACTTC
.	.	TRBV6-6	TRBJ1-5	CASSPKGGTLGNQPQHF	TGTGCCAGCAGTCCGAAAGGAGGGACGTTAGGTAATCAGCCCCAGCATTTT
TRBD1	.	TRBV10-3	TRBJ1-1	CAISESRGTGAPSRSFF	TGTGCCATCAGTGAGTCGAGGGGGACAGGGGCGCCTTCTCGGTCTTTCTTT
TRBD2	.	TRBV5-4	TRBJ2-1	CASSSPTSGGGEQFF	TGTGCCAGCAGCTCCCCGACTAGCGGGGGCGGCGAGCAGTTCTTC
TRBD1	.	TRBV11-1	TRBJ2-7	CASRTSQGAREQYF	TGTGCCAGCAGAACCTCACAGGGGGCGCGAGAGCAGTACTTC
.	.	TRBV5-1	TRBJ2-3	CASSFQSIHPTDTQYF	TGCGCCAGCAGCTTCCAATCCATACACCCCACAGATACGCAGTATTTT
.	few	TRBV28	TRBJ1-5	CASSQAGLRNQPQHF	TGTGCCAGCAGCCAAGCAGGACTGAGGAATCAGCCCCAGCATTTT
.	few	TRBV4-1	TRBJ2-2	CASSQYGGAGELFF	TGCGCCAGCAGCCAATATGGGGGCGCCGGGGAGCTGTTTTTT
.	.	TRBV6-5	TRBJ1-5	CASSPATGVHQPQHF	TGTGCCAGCAGCCCCGCGACAGGTGTGCATCAGCCCCAGCATTTT
TRBD1	.	TRBV5-5	TRBJ1-6	CASSDRGGYNSPLHF	TGTGCCAGCAGCGACAGGGGGGGCTATAATTCACCCCTCCACTTT
.	.	TRBV5-1	TRBJ2-1	CASSLQYVGEAYNEQFF	TGCGCCAGCAGCTTGCAATACGTGGGGGAGGCCTACAATGAGCAGTTCTTC
.	.	TRBV2	TRBJ1-2	CASSEGTYGYTF	TGTGCCAGCAGTGAAGGGACTTATGGCTACACCTTC
TRBD2	few	TRBV4-1	TRBJ2-5	CASSQVRLAGGKETQYF	TGCGCCAGCAGCCAAGTGCGTCTAGCGGGGGGGAAAGAGACCCAGTACTTC
.	.	TRBV5-8	TRBJ2-3	CASSLGASGTDTQYF	TGTGCCAGCAGCTTGGGGGCTAGCGGCACAGATACGCAGTATTTT
.	many	TRBV5-1	TRBJ2-7	CASKRQTTDYEQYF	TGCGCCAGCAAACGACAGACGACCGACTACGAGCAGTACTTC
TRBD1	.	TRBV6-6	TRBJ2-7	CASSPPTGSLTRWEQYF	TGTGCCAGCAGTCCCCCGACAGGGTCCCTTACCCGCTGGGAGCAGTACTTC
.	.	TRBV19	TRBJ1-5	CASTLSNQPQHF	TGTGCCAGTACCCTTAGCAATCAGCCCCAGCATTTT
.	.	TRBV7-9	TRBJ1-5	CASSLGPDQPQHF	TGTGCCAGCAGCTTGGGGCCAGATCAGCCCCAGCATTTT
.	.	TRBV6-5	TRBJ2-6	CATRGTGANVLTF	TGTGCCACCCGGGGGACGGGGGCCAACGTCCTGACTTTC
.	.	TRBV5-6	TRBJ1-4	CASSSGDTNEKLFF	TGTGCCAGCAGCTCGGGGGACACTAATGAAAAACTGTTTTTT
TRBD2	.	TRBV5-1	TRBJ2-3	CASSMQRGAYTDTQYF	TGCGCCAGCAGCATGCAGCGGGGGGCTTACACAGATACGCAGTATTTT
.	once	TRBV28	TRBJ1-1	CASRLLEGYTEAFF	TGTGCCAGCAGACTCCTGGAGGGTTACACTGAAGCTTTCTTT
TRBD1	.	TRBV6-4	TRBJ1-5	CASSLEGQGTPPWISQPQHF	TGTGCCAGCAGCCTGGAGGGACAGGGGACCCCCCCTTGGATATCCCAGCCCCAGCATTTT
.	.	TRBV11-2	TRBJ2-7	CASSSSSQGSTYEQYF	TGTGCCAGCAGCTCTAGTTCCCAGGGGTCCACCTACGAGCAGTACTTC
TRBD1	few	TRBV19	TRBJ1-5	CASSEQGTYSNQPQHF	TGTGCCAGTAGCGAACAGGGGACTTATAGCAATCAGCCCCAGCATTTT